This T cell receptor (beta chain) was sequenced for a study of CD8+CD57+ T cells in acquired aplastic anemia. Study as a whole: Sorting CD4+ and CD8+ cells gave DNA averaging roughly 3.5 ug. Sequencing produced an average of about 10.8 million reads per healthy donor for CD4+ cells.

General study findings and limits: Roughly 30 CD8+ CDR3 sequences occurred in both the patients and the controls. Patients and healthy controls showed no significant CD8+ Simpson's diversity difference.

This clonotype was detected ten times or more. The antigen remains unidentified. The template used for profiling TCR beta VDJ and CDR3 was genomic DNA. TCRdb fed the reads into MiXCR, producing one record per CDR3 protein. This sample has 400,000 to 450,000 distinct CDR3 sequences, with about two thirds found just once. The length of the CDR3 is 15 residues. Germline V gene lookup returns CDR1 LGHNA and CDR2 YSLEER. Trimming left V 4 bases short and J 0 bases short, with 10 bases between. The chain uses TRBV4-3 and TRBJ1-3; D not resolved. This clonotype was obtained from a human donor in good health, serving as a control. Sample: sorted CD4+, CD8+, or CD8+CD57+ T cells (not recorded which) from PBMCs. The CDR3 bases are TGCGCCAGCAGCCCCGAGTTTATCTCTGGAAACACCATATATTTT. Translating gives CASSPEFISGNTIYF.